This T cell receptor beta chain was retrieved from a study of blood T cell repertoires in COVID-19. On the study more broadly: COVID-19 samples, acute and convalescent, were from the United States, Italy and Spain. Nucleic acid was either cDNA or gDNA, and it came from T cells, B-cell-depleted T cells, or PBMCs.

This clone was picked up many times. CDR3 length: 13 amino acids. The V gene lost 5 bases and the J gene lost 3 bases, with 11 bases spanning the gap. Germline CDR1 reads SGHTA; CDR2 reads FQGNSA. Recruits, aged roughly 18 to 89 years, lived in about two dozen US areas. Cohort 3 recovery required two negative PCRs, clearance, or symptom resolution. Assay used: immunoSEQ multiplex PCR; TCRdb lists only in-frame clones, some missing. The table has over 150,000 clones, roughly 87% seen once; the top ten hold around 6.5%. The chain combines TRBV7-2 with TRBJ2-7; maybe TRBD2 (5 bases). Sequences were obtained from PBMCs or T cells enriched from blood (not recorded which). The source of this sequence is a woman aged 45 to 65 who had recovered from COVID-19. The CDR3 loop is CASSDAAGYEQYF. The CDR3, as DNA: TGTGCCAGCAGCGACGCTGCGGGCTACGAGCAGTACTTC.